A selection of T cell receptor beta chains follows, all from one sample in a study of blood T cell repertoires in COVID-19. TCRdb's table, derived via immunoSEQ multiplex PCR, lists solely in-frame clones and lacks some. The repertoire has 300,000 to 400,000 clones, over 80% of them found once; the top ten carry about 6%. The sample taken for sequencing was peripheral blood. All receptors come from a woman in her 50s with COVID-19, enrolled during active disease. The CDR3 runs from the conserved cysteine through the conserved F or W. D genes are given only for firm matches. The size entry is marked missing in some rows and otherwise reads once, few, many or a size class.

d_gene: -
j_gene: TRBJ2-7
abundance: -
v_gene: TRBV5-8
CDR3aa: CASRTFGGASYEQYF
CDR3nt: TGTGCCAGCAGAACCTTTGGTGGGGCCTCCTACGAGCAGTACTTC

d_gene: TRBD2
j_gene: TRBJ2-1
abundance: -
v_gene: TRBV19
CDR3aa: CASSMAAATSGRTGNEQFF
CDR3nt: TGTGCCAGTAGTATGGCGGCGGCGACTAGCGGGAGAACGGGCAATGAGCAGTTCTTC

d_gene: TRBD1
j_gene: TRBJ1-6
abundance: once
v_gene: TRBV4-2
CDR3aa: CASSLRTGVNSPLHF
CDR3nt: TGTGCCAGCAGCCTGAGGACAGGGGTTAATTCACCCCTCCACTTT

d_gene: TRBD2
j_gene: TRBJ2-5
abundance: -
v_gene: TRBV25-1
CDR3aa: CASSELTAGGQETQYF
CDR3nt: TGTGCCAGCAGTGAATTGACGGCGGGAGGGCAGGAGACCCAGTACTTC

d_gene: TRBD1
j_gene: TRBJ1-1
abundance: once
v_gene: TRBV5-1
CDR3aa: CASSPVPGQGMVLGFF
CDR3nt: TGCGCCAGCAGCCCTGTCCCGGGACAGGGGATGGTTTTAGGTTTCTTT

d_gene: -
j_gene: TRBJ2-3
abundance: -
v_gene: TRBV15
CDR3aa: CATSRDSARGTDTQYF
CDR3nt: TGTGCCACCAGCAGAGATAGCGCTCGGGGCACAGATACGCAGTATTTT

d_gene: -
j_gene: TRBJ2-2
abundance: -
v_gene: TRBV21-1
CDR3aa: CASTPGQGSAGELFF
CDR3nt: TGTGCCAGCACCCCGGGACAGGGGAGCGCCGGGGAGCTGTTTTTT

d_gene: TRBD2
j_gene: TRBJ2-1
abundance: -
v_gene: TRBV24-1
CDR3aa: CATAGGTGLAGTSGRRPYNEQFF
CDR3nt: TGTGCCACCGCGGGGGGAACTGGCCTGGCCGGGACTAGCGGGAGACGGCCCTACAATGAGCAGTTCTTC

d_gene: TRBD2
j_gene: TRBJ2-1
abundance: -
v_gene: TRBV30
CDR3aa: CAWRAGGIGNEQFF
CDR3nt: TGTGCCTGGCGAGCGGGAGGCATTGGGAATGAGCAGTTCTTC

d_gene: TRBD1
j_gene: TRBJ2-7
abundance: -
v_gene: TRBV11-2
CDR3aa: CASSPDGTVYEQYF
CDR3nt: TGTGCCAGCAGCCCCGACGGGACAGTCTACGAGCAGTACTTC

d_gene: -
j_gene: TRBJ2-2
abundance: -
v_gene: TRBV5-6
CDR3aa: CASSKAIEGVYTGELFF
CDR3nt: TGTGCCAGCAGCAAGGCGATAGAGGGGGTGTACACCGGGGAGCTGTTTTTT

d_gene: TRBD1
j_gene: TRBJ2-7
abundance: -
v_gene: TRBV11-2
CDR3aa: CASRNPGQGSYEQYF
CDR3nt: TGTGCCAGCAGGAACCCGGGACAGGGCTCCTACGAGCAGTACTTC

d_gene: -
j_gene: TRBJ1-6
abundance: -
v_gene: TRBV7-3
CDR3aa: CASSLSPESPLHF
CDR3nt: TGTGCCAGCAGCTTAAGCCCTGAGTCACCCCTCCACTTT

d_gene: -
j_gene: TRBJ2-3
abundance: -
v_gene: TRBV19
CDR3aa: CASRAEPRTSTDTQYF
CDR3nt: TGTGCCAGTAGGGCGGAACCTCGAACTAGCACAGATACGCAGTATTTT

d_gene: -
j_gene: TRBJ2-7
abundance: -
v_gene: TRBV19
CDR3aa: CASSIETGKNYEQYF
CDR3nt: TGTGCCAGTAGTATAGAAACAGGGAAAAATTACGAGCAGTACTTC

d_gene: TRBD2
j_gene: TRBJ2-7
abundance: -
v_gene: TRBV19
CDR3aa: CASSTPGTSGYEQYF
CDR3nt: TGTGCCAGTAGTACCCCGGGGACTAGTGGTTACGAGCAGTACTTC

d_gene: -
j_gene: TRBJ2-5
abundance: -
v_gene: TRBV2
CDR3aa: CASSENRGEETQYF
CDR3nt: TGTGCCAGCAGTGAAAATCGGGGAGAAGAGACCCAGTACTTC

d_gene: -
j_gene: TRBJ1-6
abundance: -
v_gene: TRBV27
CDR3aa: CASSLRAGGFSPLHF
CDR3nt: TGTGCCAGCAGTTTAAGGGCGGGAGGTTTTTCACCCCTCCACTTT

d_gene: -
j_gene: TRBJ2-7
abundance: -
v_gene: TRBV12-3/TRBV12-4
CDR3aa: CASSLWEEQYF
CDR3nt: TGTGCCAGCAGCTTATGGGAGGAGCAGTACTTC

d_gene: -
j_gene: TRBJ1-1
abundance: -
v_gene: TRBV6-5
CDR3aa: CASTPAGLNTEAFF
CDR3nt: TGTGCCAGCACCCCCGCGGGGTTGAACACTGAAGCTTTCTTT

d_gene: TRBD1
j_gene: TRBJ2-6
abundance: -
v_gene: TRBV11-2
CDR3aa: CASSLMGQASGANVLTF
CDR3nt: TGTGCCAGCAGCTTAATGGGACAGGCATCTGGGGCCAACGTCCTGACTTTC

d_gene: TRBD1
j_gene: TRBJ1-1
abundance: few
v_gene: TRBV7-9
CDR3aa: CASSLGQGHTEAFF
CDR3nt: TGTGCCAGCAGCTTAGGACAGGGACACACTGAAGCTTTCTTT

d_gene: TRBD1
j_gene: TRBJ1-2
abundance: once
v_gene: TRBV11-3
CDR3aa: CASSPEGTGLSVGYTF
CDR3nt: TGTGCCAGCAGCCCTGAAGGGACAGGGCTCTCGGTTGGCTACACCTTC

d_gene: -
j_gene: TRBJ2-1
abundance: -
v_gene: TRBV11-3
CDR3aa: CASSSGGSVNEQFF
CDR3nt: TGTGCCAGCAGCTCCGGAGGATCCGTCAATGAGCAGTTCTTC

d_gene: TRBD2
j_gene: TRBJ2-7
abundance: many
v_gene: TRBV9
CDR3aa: CASSFAEAGGPCEQYF
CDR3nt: TGTGCCAGCAGCTTCGCAGAGGCGGGAGGGCCTTGCGAGCAGTACTTC

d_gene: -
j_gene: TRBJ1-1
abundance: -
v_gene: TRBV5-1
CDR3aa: CASSLLLNTEAFF
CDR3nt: TGCGCCAGCAGCCTCCTTTTGAACACTGAAGCTTTCTTT

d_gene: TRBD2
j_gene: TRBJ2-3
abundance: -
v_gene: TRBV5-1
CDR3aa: CASLYGGLESDRQYF
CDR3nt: TGCGCCAGCCTGTACGGGGGACTAGAGTCGGATAGGCAGTATTTT

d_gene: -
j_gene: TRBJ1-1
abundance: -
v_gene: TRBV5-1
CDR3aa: CASSLVGEFDEAFF
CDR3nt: TGCGCCAGCAGCTTGGTCGGGGAATTTGATGAAGCTTTCTTT

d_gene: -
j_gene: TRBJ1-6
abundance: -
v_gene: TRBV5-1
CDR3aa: CASSLVGGGSPLHF
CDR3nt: TGCGCCAGCAGCTTGGTAGGAGGAGGATCACCCCTCCACTTT

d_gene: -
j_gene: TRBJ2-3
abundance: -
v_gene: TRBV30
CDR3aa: CAWSSTASTDTQYF
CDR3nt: TGTGCCTGGAGTTCGACAGCTAGCACAGATACGCAGTATTTT

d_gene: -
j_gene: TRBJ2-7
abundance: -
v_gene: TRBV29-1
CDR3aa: CSVGAGSYEQYF
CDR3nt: TGCAGCGTTGGGGCAGGCTCCTACGAGCAGTACTTC

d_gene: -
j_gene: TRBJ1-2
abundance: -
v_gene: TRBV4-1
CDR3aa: CASSQRLGAGFDGYTF
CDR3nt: TGCGCCAGCAGCCAACGACTGGGGGCCGGGTTTGATGGCTACACCTTC

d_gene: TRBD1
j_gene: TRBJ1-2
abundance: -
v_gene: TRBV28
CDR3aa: CASSIRDRAIYGYTF
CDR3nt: TGTGCCAGCAGTATCCGGGACAGGGCCATCTATGGCTACACCTTC

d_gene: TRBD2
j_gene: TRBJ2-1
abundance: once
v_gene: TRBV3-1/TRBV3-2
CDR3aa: CASSQEGAGRKYNEQFF
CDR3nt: TGTGCCAGCAGCCAAGAGGGAGCGGGGAGGAAGTACAATGAGCAGTTCTTC

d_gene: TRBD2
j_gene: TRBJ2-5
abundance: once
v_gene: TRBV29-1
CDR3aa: CSASGRLGETQYF
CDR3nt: TGCAGCGCTAGCGGGAGACTGGGAGAGACCCAGTACTTC

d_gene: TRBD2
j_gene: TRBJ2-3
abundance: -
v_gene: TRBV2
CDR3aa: CASSSGTSRTDTQYF
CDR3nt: TGTGCCAGCAGTTCCGGGACTAGCCGCACAGATACGCAGTATTTT

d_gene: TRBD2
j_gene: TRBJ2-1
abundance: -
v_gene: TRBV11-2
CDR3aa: CASRSGTSGRGGGFF
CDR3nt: TGTGCCAGCAGATCAGGGACTAGCGGGAGAGGGGGCGGGTTCTTC

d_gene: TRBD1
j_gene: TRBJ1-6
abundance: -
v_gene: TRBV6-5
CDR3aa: CASSYSQTGTTLPLHF
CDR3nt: TGTGCCAGCAGTTACTCACAGACAGGGACAACTCTACCTCTCCACTTT

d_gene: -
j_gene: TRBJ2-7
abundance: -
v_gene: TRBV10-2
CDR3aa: CASTHDAGTSYEQYF
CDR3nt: TGCGCCAGCACCCACGATGCAGGGACTTCCTACGAGCAGTACTTC

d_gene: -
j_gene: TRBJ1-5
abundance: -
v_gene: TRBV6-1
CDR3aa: CASSEVGAQPQHF
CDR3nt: TGTGCCAGCAGTGAAGTGGGGGCTCAGCCCCAGCATTTT

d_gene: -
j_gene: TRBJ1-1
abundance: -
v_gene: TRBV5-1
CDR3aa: CASSLFRRENTEAFF
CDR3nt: TGCGCCAGCAGCTTGTTTCGCAGGGAGAACACTGAAGCTTTCTTT

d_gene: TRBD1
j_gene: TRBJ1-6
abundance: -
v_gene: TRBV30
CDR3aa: CAWSTGGNSPLHF
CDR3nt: TGTGCCTGGTCGACAGGGGGCAATTCACCCCTCCACTTT

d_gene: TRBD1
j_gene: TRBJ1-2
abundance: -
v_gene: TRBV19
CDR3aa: CASRTDRGYGYTF
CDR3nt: TGTGCCAGTAGGACGGACAGGGGCTATGGCTACACCTTC

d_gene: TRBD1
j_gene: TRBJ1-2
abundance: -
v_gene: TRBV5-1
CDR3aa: CASSLQGAGGYTF
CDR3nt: TGCGCCAGCAGCTTACAGGGGGCAGGGGGCTACACCTTC

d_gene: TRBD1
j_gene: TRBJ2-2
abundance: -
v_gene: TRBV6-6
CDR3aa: CASSRLGTGGIQELFF
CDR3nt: TGTGCCAGCAGTAGGCTCGGGACAGGGGGAATTCAGGAGCTGTTTTTT

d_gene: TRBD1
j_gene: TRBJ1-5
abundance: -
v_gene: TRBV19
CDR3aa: CASRRQDRGKVPQHF
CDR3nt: TGTGCCAGTAGGAGGCAAGACAGGGGTAAGGTGCCCCAGCATTTT

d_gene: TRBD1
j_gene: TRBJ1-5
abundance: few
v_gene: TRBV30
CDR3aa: CAWSGTGNQPQHF
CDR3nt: TGTGCCTGGAGTGGGACAGGGAATCAGCCCCAGCATTTT

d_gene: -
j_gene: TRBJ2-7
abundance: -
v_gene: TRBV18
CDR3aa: CASSPLKDRGEQYF
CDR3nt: TGTGCCAGCTCACCGCTCAAAGATAGAGGCGAGCAGTACTTC

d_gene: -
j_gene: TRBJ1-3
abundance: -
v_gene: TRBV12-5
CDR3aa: CASALGGGPAAGNTIYF
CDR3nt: TGTGCTAGTGCCCTCGGAGGTGGGCCCGCCGCCGGAAACACCATATATTTT

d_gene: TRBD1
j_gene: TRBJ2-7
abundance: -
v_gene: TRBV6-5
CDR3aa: CASSYSPDRATEQYF
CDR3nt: TGTGCCAGCAGTTACTCGCCGGACAGGGCGACCGAGCAGTACTTC

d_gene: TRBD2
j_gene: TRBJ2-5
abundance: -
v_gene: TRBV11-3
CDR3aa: CASSPRLAGPGQETQYF
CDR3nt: TGTGCCAGCAGCCCCAGACTAGCGGGTCCGGGCCAAGAGACCCAGTACTTC

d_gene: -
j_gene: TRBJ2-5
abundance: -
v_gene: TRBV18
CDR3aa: CASSPLEETQYF
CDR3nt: TGTGCCAGCTCACCATTAGAAGAGACCCAGTACTTC

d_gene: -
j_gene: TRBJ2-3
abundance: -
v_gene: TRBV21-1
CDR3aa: CASSSREGFTDTQYF
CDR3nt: TGTGCCAGCAGCTCCCGGGAAGGTTTCACAGATACGCAGTATTTT

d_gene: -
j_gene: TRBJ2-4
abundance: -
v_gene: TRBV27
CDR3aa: CASSPLAKNIQYF
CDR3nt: TGTGCCAGCAGTCCTCTAGCCAAAAACATTCAGTACTTC

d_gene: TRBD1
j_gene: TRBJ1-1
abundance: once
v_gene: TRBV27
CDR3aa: CATGELGTANTEAFF
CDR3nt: TGTGCCACCGGGGAACTCGGGACAGCCAACACTGAAGCTTTCTTT

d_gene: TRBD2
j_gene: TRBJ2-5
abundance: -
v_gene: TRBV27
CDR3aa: CASSSGLAEETQYF
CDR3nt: TGTGCCAGCAGTTCGGGACTAGCGGAAGAGACCCAGTACTTC

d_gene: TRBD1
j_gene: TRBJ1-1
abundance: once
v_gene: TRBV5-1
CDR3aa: CASSLRRGQGSEAFF
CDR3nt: TGCGCCAGCAGCTTGAGGAGGGGACAGGGCTCTGAAGCTTTCTTT

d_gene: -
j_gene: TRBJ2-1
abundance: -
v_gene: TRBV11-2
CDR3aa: CASNTGMWNEQFF
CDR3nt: TGTGCCAGCAATACAGGGATGTGGAATGAGCAGTTCTTC